This T cell receptor beta chain was identified during a study of T cell responses to AZD1222 COVID-19 vaccine. Regarding the study as a whole: The donors showed a predominance of white British ancestry and of females, with possible underestimation of clonal diversity. Only 5 or 6 individuals given AZD1222 were seropositive at baseline. Spike-specific TCR breadth and depth went up after people got two AZD1222 doses. Without day 14 samples, only post-peak T cell repertoires were studied.

Generated by immunoSEQ multiplex PCR, the TCRdb table keeps only in-frame clones and is missing some. The data contain 210,000 or so clones, about 93% of them singletons. About this clone: Its antigen is not known.

The germline CDR1 and CDR2 sequences are LNHDA and SQIVND (reference sequence). Trimming took off 11 bases at V and 4 bases at J, with 21 bases between the two ends. The CDR3 covers 15 residues. The sequence derives from an adult in good health. This chain connects TRBV19 to TRBJ1-5; D unresolved. Here the sequenced sample was peripheral blood, taken on day 0 of MenACWY control vaccination. The CDR3 sequence: CASKRTSTSNQPQHF. CDR3 nucleotides: TGTGCCTCGAAGAGGACTAGCACGTCTAATCAGCCCCAGCATTTT.